This TCR beta chain was sequenced in a study of T cells after yellow fever vaccination. This clonotype occurred a few times. The antigen is not known. MiXCR, applied by TCRdb to the 5' RACE reads, yields one record per CDR3 protein. This sample carries some 600,000 distinct CDR3 sequences, 9% to 15% of them seen once, and the ten largest clones take around 14%. The germline V gene has CDR1 DFQATT and CDR2 SNEGSKA (reference sequence). V lost 3 bases and J lost 0, with 11 bases in between. This CDR3 is 14 amino acids long. Points from the study as a whole: The appearance of a small share of clonotypes in both CD4 and CD8 compartments was observed.

The clonotype originates from a man aged 25 to 40 who received the YFV17D yellow fever vaccine. The J gene is TRBJ2-5, the V gene TRBV20-1; unclear D gene. The source material was PBMCs, sampled on the day of the yellow fever booster vaccination. The CDR3 DNA sequence: TGCAGTGCTAGGGCAGACGCGTACCAAGAGACCCAGTACTTC. Encoded protein: CSARADAYQETQYF.